The clone carrying this T cell receptor beta chain was picked up a small number of times. Its antigen remains unidentified. Germline values: CDR1 SEHNR, CDR2 FQNEAQ (reference sequence). V was cut by 6 bases and J by 4 bases, with 7 bases left in between. The CDR3 has 11 amino acids. All of the isolated RNA was reverse transcribed, so expressed TCRB transcripts were sequenced. Clones were read by immunoSEQ multiplex PCR, and TCRdb kept only the in-frame ones, dropping some. Found here are about 410,000 clones, more than 11% of them singletons; the top ten hold about 0.034%. The source of the sample is a study of beta chain features in type 1 diabetes. Study-level background: Patients did not differ from healthy donors in age, gender or cell yield.

Study-level findings and limits: When VDJ junctions were examined, type 1 diabetes patients showed fewer insertions and more deletions.

This receptor was obtained from a man aged 30 to 39 in good health. The V call is TRBV7-9, the J call TRBJ2-7; D remains unclear. What was sequenced was naive CD4+ T cells from blood. CDR3 residues: CASRAGYEQYF. Here the CDR3 DNA reads TGTGCCAGCAGGGCAGGTTACGAGCAGTACTTC.